This is a list of T cell receptor beta chains from one sample in a study of blood T cell repertoires in COVID-19. Profiled with immunoSEQ multiplex PCR; TCRdb holds only in-frame clones, not every one. The table lists tens of thousands of clones, around 81% of them singletons, with roughly 13% in the top ten. The sequencing sample was made of peripheral blood. The receptor set was obtained from a man in his 60s with active COVID-19. The conserved cysteine and the conserved F or W are not part of the CDR3 here. The order of the fields is J gene, V gene, CDR3 protein.

TRBJ2-7 | TRBV5-4 | ASSWTGSLTKLYEQY
TRBJ2-7 | TRBV3-1/TRBV3-2 | ASSYGQGTVIEQY
TRBJ2-5 | TRBV5-1 | ASSPGTGGGKETQY
TRBJ1-1 | TRBV18 | ASSPAGGYTEAF
TRBJ2-1 | TRBV24-1 | ATSDRQGAGLNEQF
TRBJ2-7 | TRBV15 | ATSRDKGTSGPWEQY
TRBJ2-2 | TRBV28 | ASRKSPLNTGELF
TRBJ2-1 | TRBV9 | ASSGASGRTYNEQF
TRBJ1-2 | TRBV11-2 | ASSPQGWSGYT
TRBJ2-4 | TRBV28 | ASSRREFERGKNIQY
TRBJ2-5 | TRBV18 | ASSTGQETQY
TRBJ1-6 | TRBV6-5 | ASSYSADSPLH
TRBJ1-1 | TRBV4-1 | ASSQDELGVGNTEAF
TRBJ2-7 | TRBV5-1 | ASSLGAGLEQY
TRBJ2-3 | TRBV7-9 | ASSSTDTQY
TRBJ1-1 | TRBV6-5 | ASSYEQGVTEAF
TRBJ2-1 | TRBV24-1 | ATSDPRTALGPNEQF
TRBJ2-1 | TRBV7-9 | ASSLDFVNSYNEQF
TRBJ2-5 | TRBV5-5 | ASSSTSGGVETQY
TRBJ2-3 | TRBV12-5 | ASGLVRRLAALTDTQY
TRBJ1-2 | TRBV19 | ASSIQAGMYGYT
TRBJ2-5 | TRBV12-3/TRBV12-4 | ASSFWGGETQY
TRBJ2-1 | TRBV27 | ASRPGGQSPYNEQF
TRBJ2-1 | TRBV11-3 | ASSSISGTNNEQF
TRBJ1-3 | TRBV2 | ASSEESSGNTIY
TRBJ2-7 | TRBV27 | ASSLAPPGPGGYSYEQY
TRBJ2-6 | TRBV4-2 | ASSQDIRDREVLGANVLT
TRBJ2-1 | TRBV7-9 | ASSSRGGTSGKNNEQF
TRBJ1-1 | TRBV10-3 | AICASEGGSSEAF
TRBJ2-3 | TRBV6-6 | ASRTGGRADTQY
TRBJ1-1 | TRBV19 | ASSSTDRIGKSEAF
TRBJ1-2 | TRBV2 | ASSDRDYGYT
TRBJ2-1 | TRBV30 | AWSDTIHNEQF
TRBJ2-3 | TRBV7-9 | ASSVGGRGTDTQY
TRBJ2-7 | TRBV5-1 | ASSIEPGYEQY
TRBJ2-6 | TRBV5-1 | ASSPGSGANVLT
TRBJ1-2 | TRBV7-6 | ASSPGTATVGYGYT
TRBJ2-1 | TRBV19 | ASRRHNPSSYNEQF
TRBJ2-3 | TRBV24-1 | ATSDFGQGDTDTQY
TRBJ2-3 | TRBV5-1 | ASSPGGPTDTQY
TRBJ2-7 | TRBV10-3 | ATQGGPGEQY
TRBJ2-3 | TRBV5-1 | ASSLELGTRGTDTQY
TRBJ2-3 | TRBV12-5 | ASGSDTPRTDTQY
TRBJ2-4 | TRBV30 | AWNPLAKNIQY
TRBJ2-5 | TRBV5-1 | ASSLVGASLGETQY
TRBJ2-3 | TRBV9 | ASSEVGRPTDTQY
TRBJ1-5 | TRBV27 | ASSYGQGPNQPQH
TRBJ1-1 | TRBV3-1/TRBV3-2 | ASSQDLPVGAF
TRBJ2-4 | TRBV11-3 | ASSLIGGEGNIQY
TRBJ2-5 | TRBV15 | ATSMALAVQETQY
TRBJ2-3 | TRBV7-9 | ASSPRQGPDTQY
TRBJ2-5 | TRBV19 | ASSMQTGGSETQY
TRBJ2-5 | TRBV9 | ASSVEAAGGQETQY
TRBJ1-5 | TRBV18 | ASSPRTASTNQPQH
TRBJ1-1 | TRBV6-5 | ASSYSPGGTEAF
TRBJ1-6 | TRBV9 | ASSRSPEYSPLH
TRBJ1-1 | TRBV7-9 | ASSSPVSGVNTEAF
TRBJ2-7 | TRBV19 | ASSMGGGPYEQY
TRBJ2-4 | TRBV13 | ASSPGLAGTKNIQY
TRBJ2-4 | TRBV18 | ASSPPEGQNIQY